This TCR beta chain comes out of a study of blood T cells in healthy people across ages. In the study overall: Researchers report that template switching captured about one barcoded beta molecule per two T cells. Whole-study findings and limits: CMV status of donors was unknown, possibly confounding expanded clonotype changes.

This clonotype was counted between two and nine times. The antigen remains undetermined. Trimming shortened V by 8 bases and J by 3 bases, and 11 bases separated the two germline ends. The germline V gene has CDR1 SNHLY and CDR2 FYNNEI. The CDR3 has 13 amino acids. Researchers isolated at least 6.5 million PBMCs per sample. Together with a sample-barcoded 5' primer, a J-beta primer mix was included in a second PCR lasting roughly 6 to 12 cycles. Carrying 12 random nucleotides, a template-switch adaptor labeled each individual cDNA molecule. One entry per CDR3 protein, called by TCRdb with MiXCR from the 5' RACE reads. The sample shows 1.5 million to 2 million distinct CDR3 sequences, 28% of them seen only once.

The chain couples TRBV2 to TRBJ1-5; D uncertain. The clonotype comes from a woman aged 25 to 39 in good health. Sequencing was carried out using blood. The CDR3 is CASGGEANQPQHF. The DNA for the CDR3 is TGTGCCAGCGGCGGGGAAGCCAATCAGCCCCAGCATTTT.